This passage covers 4 T cell receptor beta chains from one sample sequenced in a study of a mutant IDH1 vaccine in newly diagnosed glioma. Time point given: week 35, safety follow-up. A single vaccine dose contained 300 ug of mutant IDH1 20-mer peptide, and topical imiquimod was used with it. Their antigen targets remain unknown. Generated by immunoSEQ multiplex PCR, the TCRdb table keeps only in-frame clones and is missing some. The repertoire has more than 35,000 clones, about four fifths of them found once; the top ten carry around 5%. This material consisted of PBMCs, taken from a glioma patient whose treatment included an IDH1 peptide vaccine. These receptors came from a woman in her 40s with glioma. Some clones in this sample may be carry-over from other donors' samples.

This sequence joins TRBV7-8 and TRBJ1-5; TRBD1 matches 8 bases. Germline CDR1 is SGHVS and CDR2 is FQNEAQ. The CDR3 spans 15 residues. The J segment lost 6 bases and the V segment lost 5 bases, leaving 9 bases of the junction unmatched. The CDR3 DNA is TGTGCCAGCAGCCCCAGGGGGCAGAGACTTCAGCCCCAGCATTTT. Amino acids: CASSPRGQRLQPQHF.

This clone was found a few times. This rearrangement joins TRBV4-2 to TRBJ1-5; D gene ambiguous. Germline values: CDR1 LGHNA, CDR2 YNFKEQ. This CDR3 comprises 16 residues. The germline V and J ends were trimmed by 1 base and 6 bases, with 16 bases remaining between them. CDR3 amino acids: CASSQVGRMGSQPQHF. In DNA form, the CDR3 reads TGTGCCAGCAGCCAAGTCGGAAGAATGGGCAGTCAGCCCCAGCATTTT.

V usage is TRBV4-3 and J usage is TRBJ2-5; 13 bases align to TRBD2. The germline V gene encodes CDR1 LGHNA and CDR2 YSLEER. V gave up 0 bases and J gave up 5 bases; unmatched junction bases: 15. This CDR3 is built from 20 residues. This CDR3 is CASSQDWGWGGLAGMETQYF. The CDR3 DNA follows: TGCGCCAGCAGCCAAGATTGGGGGTGGGGGGGACTAGCGGGGATGGAGACCCAGTACTTC.

The chain employs TRBV2 and TRBJ2-7; D perhaps matches TRBD1 (6 bases). The CDR3 runs to 17 residues. CDR1 and CDR2 from the germline V gene are SNHLY and FYNNEI. Trimming took 3 bases from V and 3 from J, leaving 21 bases between them. CDR3 region: CASSDGGGHLRGYEQYF. The DNA of the CDR3 is TGTGCCAGCAGTGACGGTGGGGGACACCTTAGGGGCTACGAGCAGTACTTC.